This TCR beta chain was observed in a study of blood T cell repertoires in COVID-19. Study at large: T cells, B-cell-depleted T cells, or PBMCs provided the cDNA or gDNA that served as material.

V lost 6 bases, J lost 7 bases, and 9 bases stayed unmatched. The CDR3 contains 14 residues. Per germline, CDR1 SNHLY and CDR2 FYNNEI. Method: immunoSEQ multiplex PCR; TCRdb's copy keeps in-frame clones and lacks some. The sample holds 150,000 to 200,000 clones, approximately 80% seen once. Everyone who took part was roughly 18 to 95 years old, and they came from 24 US areas. Sequenced material: PBMCs or T cells enriched from blood (not recorded which). The receptor's source is a man in his forties or fifties who had recovered from COVID-19. V gene TRBV2 combines with J gene TRBJ1-5; 7 positions match TRBD1. Here the CDR3 DNA reads TGTGCCAGCAGGGGAATAGACAGGGCCCAGCCCCAGCATTTT. This encodes CASRGIDRAQPQHF.